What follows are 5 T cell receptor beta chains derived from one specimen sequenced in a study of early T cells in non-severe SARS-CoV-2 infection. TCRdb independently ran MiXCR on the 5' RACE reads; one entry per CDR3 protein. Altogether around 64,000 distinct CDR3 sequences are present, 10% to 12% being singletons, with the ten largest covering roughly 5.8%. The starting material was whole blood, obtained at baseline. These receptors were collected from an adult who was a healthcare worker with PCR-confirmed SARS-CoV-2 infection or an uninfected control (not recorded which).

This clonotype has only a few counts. This chain's CDR3 is CSVEGNYEQFF. As DNA, the CDR3 is TGCAGCGTTGAGGGGAACTATGAGCAGTTCTTC. The chain is built from TRBV29-1 and TRBJ2-1; D not resolved. The CDR3 sequence is 11 residues long. With 3 bases removed from V and 8 bases from J, the gap between germline ends came to 8 bases. Per the germline V gene, CDR1 is SQVTM and CDR2 is ANQGSEA.

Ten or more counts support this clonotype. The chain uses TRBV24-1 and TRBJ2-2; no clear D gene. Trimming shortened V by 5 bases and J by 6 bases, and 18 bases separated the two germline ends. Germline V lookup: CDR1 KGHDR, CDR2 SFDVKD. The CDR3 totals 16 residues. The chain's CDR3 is CATSAGDGTGSGELFF. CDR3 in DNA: TGTGCCACCAGTGCTGGGGATGGCACTGGGTCCGGGGAGCTGTTTTTT.

Written as DNA, the CDR3 is TGTGCCAGCGAGGGGACAGGGCGTGGGAAACTGTTTTTT. Translated, it gives CASEGTGRGKLFF. V gene TRBV2 combines with J gene TRBJ1-4, with TRBD1 matching 9 bases. This CDR3 is built from 13 residues. V gave up 8 bases and J gave up 11 bases; unmatched junction bases: 9. From germline, CDR1 is SNHLY and CDR2 FYNNEI. The complete variable domain, with remaining parts taken from reference TRBV2 and TRBJ1-4, reads EPEVTQTPSHQVTQMGQEVILRCVPISNHLYFYWYRQILGQKVEFLVSFYNNEISEKSEIFDDQFSVERPDGSNFTLKIRSTKLEDSAMYFCASEGTGRGKLFFGSGTQLSVL.

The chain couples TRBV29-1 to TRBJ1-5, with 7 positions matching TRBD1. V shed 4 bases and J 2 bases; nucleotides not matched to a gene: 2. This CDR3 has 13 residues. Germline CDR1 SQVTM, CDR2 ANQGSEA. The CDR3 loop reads CSVGDRGNQPQHF. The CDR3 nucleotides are TGCAGCGTTGGAGACAGGGGCAATCAGCCCCAGCATTTT.

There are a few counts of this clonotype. CDR3 protein: CASSGIQETQYF. The CDR3 DNA follows: TGCGCCAGCAGCGGGATACAAGAGACCCAGTACTTC. The chain has TRBV5-1 and TRBJ2-5; D not resolved. This CDR3 has 12 residues. Trimming cost V 4 bases and J 2 bases, with 6 bases left between them. Germline values: CDR1 SGHRS, CDR2 YFSETQ.